Listed here are 17 T cell receptor beta chains from one sample, sequenced in a study of T cells after yellow fever vaccination. TCRdb called the 5' RACE reads again in MiXCR, with one record for every CDR3 protein. This table has about 500,000 distinct CDR3 sequences, less than 20% appearing once. The sample here was PBMCs, taken 5 days after the first yellow fever vaccination. The receptors were gathered from a man aged 18 to 29 who received the YFV17D yellow fever vaccine.

This clonotype was observed a handful of times. CDR3 coding DNA: TGTGCCAGCAGCTATTCTCAGGTCCTGGGTTCTGAAGCTTTCTTT. This gives the protein CASSYSQVLGSEAFF. V and J are TRBV7-2 and TRBJ1-1, with no clear D. The CDR3 is 15 amino acids. Germline loops: CDR1 SGHTA, CDR2 FQGNSA. The ends were cut back, 4 bases at V and 6 bases at J, with 18 bases in the middle.

This clonotype was picked up a small number of times. The chain joins TRBV7-2 to TRBJ2-2; 10 nucleotides align to TRBD2. The J segment lost 6 bases and the V segment lost 3 bases, leaving 4 bases of the junction unmatched. The CDR3 runs to 15 residues. Per the germline V gene, CDR1 is SGHTA and CDR2 is FQGNSA. DNA for the CDR3: TGTGCCAGCAGCTTTACTAGCGGGGCGGCCGGGGAGCTGTTTTTT. It encodes CASSFTSGAAGELFF.

In its sample, this clonotype was seen many times. This chain uses TRBV4-3 with TRBJ1-1, with a possible D match to TRBD1 (6 bases). Germline values: CDR1 LGHNA, CDR2 YSLEER. This CDR3 has 16 amino acids. Trimming cost V 4 bases and J 1 base, with 16 bases left between them. The CDR3 DNA reads TGCGCCAGCAGCCTCAATTGGGGGCGGGCGAACACTGAAGCTTTCTTT. Translation gives CASSLNWGRANTEAFF.

The genes are TRBV4-2 and TRBJ1-5; D possibly corresponds to TRBD1 (5 bases). V was trimmed by 3 bases and J by 6 bases, leaving 9 bases between them. Germline V lookup: CDR1 LGHNA, CDR2 YNFKEQ. CDR3 size: 13 residues. Here the CDR3 DNA reads TGTGCCAGCAGCCAGGGGGACGGTCAGCCCCAGCATTTT. It yields the protein CASSQGDGQPQHF.

V usage is TRBV9 and J usage is TRBJ2-7, with TRBD2 matching over 7 bases. Germline V gene sequence: CDR1 SGDLS, CDR2 YYNGEE. V was pared by 5 bases and J by 7 bases, with 18 bases of the junction left unmatched. The CDR3 is made up of 16 amino acids. CDR3 sequence (DNA): TGTGCCAGCAGTGCCAATAAGCAGGGAGGGAGTCAAGAGCAGTACGTC. This sequence encodes CASSANKQGGSQEQYV.

This clonotype was detected only a few times. V usage is TRBV20-1 and J usage is TRBJ2-1; 9 bases are a match to TRBD1. There are 17 residues in the CDR3. The J segment lost 6 bases and the V segment lost 3 bases, leaving 15 bases of the junction unmatched. Germline V CDR1 and CDR2: DFQATT, SNEGSKA (reference sequence). CDR3 sequence reads: CSASEGPGQGSRNEQFF. The DNA of the CDR3 is TGCAGTGCTAGTGAGGGACCGGGACAGGGAAGTCGCAATGAGCAGTTCTTC.

Only a few counts were recorded for this clonotype. The chain recombines TRBV7-2 with TRBJ2-1; D might be TRBD1 or TRBD2, each matching 6 bases. Deletions cut 1 base from V and 8 bases from J, with 21 bases between. The CDR3 runs 17 residues. Germline assignment: CDR1 SGHTA and CDR2 FQGNSA. The CDR3 reads CASSLVLALGGIDEQFF. As DNA, the CDR3 is TGTGCCAGCAGCTTAGTTTTAGCCCTAGGGGGGATCGATGAGCAGTTCTTC.

The genes are TRBV6-5 and TRBJ2-2; the D gene is possibly TRBD1 (5 bases). CDR1 and CDR2 (germline): MNHEY, SVGAGI. The V end was cut by 2 bases, the J end by 0 bases, with 7 bases between. The CDR3 runs 15 residues. CDR3 nucleotides: TGTGCCAGCAGTTACGGCAGGGCGAACACCGGGGAGCTGTTTTTT. Its translation: CASSYGRANTGELFF.

This clonotype was seen a handful of times. This chain joins TRBV18 and TRBJ1-2, with D tentatively TRBD1 (6 bases). From germline, CDR1 is KGHSH and CDR2 LQKENI. This CDR3 comprises 15 residues. Deletions cut 3 bases from V and 3 bases from J, with 14 bases between. The CDR3 DNA reads TGTGCCAGCTCACCGTTACCACAGGGAGACTATGGCTACACCTTC. Translating it yields CASSPLPQGDYGYTF.

This clonotype was detected a few times. This chain connects TRBV20-1 to TRBJ2-5, with D tentatively TRBD1 (6 bases). The length of the CDR3 is 13 residues. CDR1 and CDR2 from the germline V gene are DFQATT and SNEGSKA (reference sequence). V lost 4 bases and J lost 4, with 13 bases in between. CDR3 protein: CSAIAGVGETQYF. The CDR3 region has the DNA TGCAGTGCTATAGCAGGGGTTGGAGAGACCCAGTACTTC.

The V call is TRBV7-9, the J call TRBJ1-4; D is unresolved. Trimming cost V 3 bases and J 6 bases, with 11 bases left between them. Germline V gives CDR1 SEHNR, CDR2 FQNEAQ (reference sequence). CDR3 length equals 14 residues. In nucleotides, the CDR3 is TGTGCCAGCAGCTTTTTACTCCAAGATGAAAAACTGTTTTTT. Translation gives CASSFLLQDEKLFF. The complete variable domain, with remaining parts taken from reference TRBV7-9 and TRBJ1-4, reads DTGVSQNPRHKITKRGQNVTFRCDPISEHNRLYWYRQTLGQGPEFLTYFQNEAQLEKSRLLSDRFSAERPKGSFSTLEIQRTEQGDSAMYLCASSFLLQDEKLFFGSGTQLSVL.

The CDR3 DNA is TGTGCCAGCAGCTTCAGCGACAATCAGCCCCAGCATTTT. Translated, it gives CASSFSDNQPQHF. The chain joins TRBV11-2 to TRBJ1-5; D is unresolved. The V and J ends lost 3 bases and 3 bases respectively, with 6 bases between them. CDR3 length: 13 amino acids. From germline, CDR1 is SGHAT and CDR2 FQNNGV.

This rearrangement joins TRBV19 to TRBJ2-1; the match to TRBD2 covers 7 bases. This CDR3 has 14 amino acids. CDR1 is LNHDA, CDR2 SQIVND, per germline (reference sequence). V shed 6 bases and J 5 bases; nucleotides not matched to a gene: 7. CDR3 in amino acids: CASSDSGAHNEQFF. The CDR3 nucleotides are TGTGCCAGTAGCGACAGCGGGGCCCACAATGAGCAGTTCTTC.

The count of this clonotype is one. J is TRBJ2-3 and V is TRBV11-2; 8 bases fit TRBD2. Germline V gene sequence: CDR1 SGHAT, CDR2 FQNNGV. There are 18 residues in the CDR3. Trimming cost V 4 bases and J 0 bases; bases outside gene matches: 12. CDR3 loop: CASSSGGWGDVSTDTQYF. The CDR3 bases are TGTGCCAGCAGCTCGGGGGGGTGGGGGGACGTAAGCACAGATACGCAGTATTTT.

Worth noting for this clonotype: The junction departs from germline at one end; a sequencing error may be responsible. This chain connects TRBV7-2 to TRBJ1-2, with D perhaps matching TRBD1 (6 bases). The CDR3 runs to 13 residues. Per the germline V gene, CDR1 is SGHTA and CDR2 is FQGNSA. This CDR3 reads CASSLDRTGGYTF. CDR3 DNA: TGTGCCAGCAGTTTAGACAGGACGGGTGGCTACACCTTC.

CDR3 sequence reads: CASIQAPNTGELFF. In DNA form, the CDR3 reads TGTGCCAGCATCCAGGCCCCCAACACCGGGGAGCTGTTTTTT. The chain is built from TRBV2 and TRBJ2-2; D call uncertain. Looked up from germline, CDR1 is SNHLY and CDR2 is FYNNEI. V was cut by 7 bases and J by 2 bases, with 11 bases left in between. This CDR3 region has 14 residues.

The rearrangement joins TRBV7-8 to TRBJ2-7, with a tentative D call TRBD2 (6 bases). The CDR3 extends over 16 amino acids. The V gene's germline CDR1 is SGHVS and CDR2 FQNEAQ. Trimming left V 1 base short and J 1 base short, with 14 bases between. The CDR3 DNA sequence: TGTGCCAGCAGCTTAGGTATAGGGAGGAGGTCCTACGAGCAGTACTTC. Translating gives CASSLGIGRRSYEQYF. Drawing the rest from reference TRBV7-8 and TRBJ2-7, the complete variable domain is GAGVSQSPRYKVAKRGQDVALRCDPISGHVSLFWYQQALGQGPEFLTYFQNEAQLDKSGLPSDRFFAERPEGSVSTLKIQRTQQEDSAVYLCASSLGIGRRSYEQYFGPGTRLTVT.